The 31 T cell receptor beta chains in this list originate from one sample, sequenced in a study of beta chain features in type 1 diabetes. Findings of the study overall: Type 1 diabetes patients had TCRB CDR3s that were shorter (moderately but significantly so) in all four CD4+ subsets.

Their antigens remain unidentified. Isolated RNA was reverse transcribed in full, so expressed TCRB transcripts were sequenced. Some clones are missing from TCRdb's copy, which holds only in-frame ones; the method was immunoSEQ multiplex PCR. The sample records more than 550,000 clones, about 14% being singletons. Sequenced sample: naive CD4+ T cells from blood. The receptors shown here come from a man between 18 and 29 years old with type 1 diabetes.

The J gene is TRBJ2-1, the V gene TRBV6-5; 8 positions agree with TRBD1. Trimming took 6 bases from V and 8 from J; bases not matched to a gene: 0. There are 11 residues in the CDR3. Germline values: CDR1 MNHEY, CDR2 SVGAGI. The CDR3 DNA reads TGTGCCAGCAGGACAGGGGATGAGCAGTTCTTC. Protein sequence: CASRTGDEQFF.

This CDR3 is CASGLRSGSGNTIYF. CDR3 DNA sequence: TGTGCCAGCGGCCTCAGGTCAGGCTCTGGAAACACCATATATTTT. V is TRBV28 and J is TRBJ1-3; D unclear. Trimming took 8 bases from V and 0 from J, leaving 14 bases between them. The germline CDR1 and CDR2 sequences are MDHEN and SYDVKM. The CDR3 loop spans 15 amino acids.

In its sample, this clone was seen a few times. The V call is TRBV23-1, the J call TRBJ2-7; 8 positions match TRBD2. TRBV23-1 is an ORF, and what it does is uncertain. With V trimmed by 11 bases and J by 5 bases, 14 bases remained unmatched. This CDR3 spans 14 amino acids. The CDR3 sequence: CAAGRGGIAHEQYF. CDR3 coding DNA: TGCGCCGCAGGCCGGGGGGGCATTGCCCACGAGCAGTACTTC.

The CDR3, as DNA: TGTGCCAGCACCCAACGGGTTAGCGGGCTCAAAGAGACCCAGTACTTC. Translating it yields CASTQRVSGLKETQYF. The J gene is TRBJ2-5, the V gene TRBV7-2; 7 bases are a match to TRBD2. CDR3 length: 16 residues. CDR1 SGHTA and CDR2 FQGNSA come from the germline V gene. The V gene end was trimmed by 7 bases and the J gene end by 3 bases; junction bases not matched to a gene: 14.

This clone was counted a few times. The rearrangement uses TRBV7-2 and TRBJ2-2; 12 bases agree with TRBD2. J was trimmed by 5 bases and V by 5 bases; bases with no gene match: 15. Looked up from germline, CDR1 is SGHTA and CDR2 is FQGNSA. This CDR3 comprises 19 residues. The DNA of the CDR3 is TGTGCCAGCAGCACGCGACCCCCTTCCGGGACTAGCGGGACCGGGGAGCTGTTTTTT. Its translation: CASSTRPPSGTSGTGELFF.

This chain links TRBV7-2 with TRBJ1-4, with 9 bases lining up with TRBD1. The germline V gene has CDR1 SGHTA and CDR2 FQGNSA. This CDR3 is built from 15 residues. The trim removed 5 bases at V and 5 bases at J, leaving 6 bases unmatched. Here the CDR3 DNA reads TGTGCCAGCAGCGCACAAACAGGGGGCAATGAAAAACTGTTTTTT. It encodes CASSAQTGGNEKLFF.

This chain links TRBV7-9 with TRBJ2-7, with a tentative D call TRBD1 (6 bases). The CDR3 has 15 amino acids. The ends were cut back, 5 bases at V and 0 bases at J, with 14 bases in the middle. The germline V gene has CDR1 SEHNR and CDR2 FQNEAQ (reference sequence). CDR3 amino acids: CASSLRQELSYEQYF. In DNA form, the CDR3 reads TGTGCCAGCAGCCTACGACAGGAACTCTCCTACGAGCAGTACTTC.

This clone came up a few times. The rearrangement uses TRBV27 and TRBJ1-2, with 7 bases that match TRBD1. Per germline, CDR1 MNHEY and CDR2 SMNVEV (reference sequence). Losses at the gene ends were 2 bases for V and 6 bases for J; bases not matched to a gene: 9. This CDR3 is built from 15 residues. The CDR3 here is CASSLKGAQGDGYTF. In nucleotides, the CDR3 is TGTGCCAGCAGTTTAAAGGGGGCGCAGGGGGATGGCTACACCTTC.

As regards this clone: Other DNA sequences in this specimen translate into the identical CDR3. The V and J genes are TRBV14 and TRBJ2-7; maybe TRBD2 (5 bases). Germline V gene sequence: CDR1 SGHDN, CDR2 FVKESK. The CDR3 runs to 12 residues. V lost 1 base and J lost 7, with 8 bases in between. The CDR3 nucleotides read TGTGCCAGCAGCCAAGGGCGAGGGGAGCAGTACTTC. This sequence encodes CASSQGRGEQYF.

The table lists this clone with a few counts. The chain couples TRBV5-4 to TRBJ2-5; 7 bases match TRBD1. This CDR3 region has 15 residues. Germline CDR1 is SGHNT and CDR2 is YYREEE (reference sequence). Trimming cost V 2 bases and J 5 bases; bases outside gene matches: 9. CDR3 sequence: CASSFSTTGLETQYF. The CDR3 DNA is TGTGCCAGCAGCTTCTCTACGACAGGGTTGGAGACCCAGTACTTC.

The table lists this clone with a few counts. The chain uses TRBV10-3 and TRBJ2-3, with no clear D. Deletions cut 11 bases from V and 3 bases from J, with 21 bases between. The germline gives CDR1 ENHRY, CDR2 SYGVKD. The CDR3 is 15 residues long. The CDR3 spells CAFEAFLGCTDTQYF. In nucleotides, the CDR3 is TGTGCCTTCGAGGCATTTTTGGGGTGTACAGATACGCAGTATTTT.

DNA for the CDR3: TGTGCCACCACGCCGGGGGCCTTCTACAATGAGCAGTTCTTC. It specifies CATTPGAFYNEQFF. The V and J genes are TRBV28 and TRBJ2-1; D could derive from TRBD1 or TRBD2 (6 bases each). This CDR3 has 14 residues. The V and J ends lost 10 bases and 3 bases respectively, with 16 bases between them. Per the germline V gene, CDR1 is MDHEN and CDR2 is SYDVKM. Full variable domain (outside the CDR3, taken from reference TRBV28 and TRBJ2-1): DVKVTQSSRYLVKRTGEKVFLECVQDMDHENMFWYRQDPGLGLRLIYFSYDVKMKEKGDIPEGYSVSREKKERFSLILESASTNQTSMYLCATTPGAFYNEQFFGPGTRLTVL.

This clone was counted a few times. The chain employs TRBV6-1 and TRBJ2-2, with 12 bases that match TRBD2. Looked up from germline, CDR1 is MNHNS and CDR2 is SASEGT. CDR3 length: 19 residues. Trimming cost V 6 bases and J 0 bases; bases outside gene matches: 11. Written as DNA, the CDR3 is TGTGCCAGCAGGGAATTCGGACTAGCGGGACGTCCGAACACCGGGGAGCTGTTTTTT. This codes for CASREFGLAGRPNTGELFF.

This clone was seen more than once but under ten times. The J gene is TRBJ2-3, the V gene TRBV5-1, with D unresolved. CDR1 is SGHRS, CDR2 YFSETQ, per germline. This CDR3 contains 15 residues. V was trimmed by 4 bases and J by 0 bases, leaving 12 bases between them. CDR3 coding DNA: TGCGCCAGCAGCCCCTATGACGGGAGCACAGATACGCAGTATTTT. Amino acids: CASSPYDGSTDTQYF.

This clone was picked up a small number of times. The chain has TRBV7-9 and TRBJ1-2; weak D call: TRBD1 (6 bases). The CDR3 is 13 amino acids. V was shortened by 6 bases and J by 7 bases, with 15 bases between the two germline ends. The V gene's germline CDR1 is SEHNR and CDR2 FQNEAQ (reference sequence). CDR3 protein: CASSEDVRGGYTF. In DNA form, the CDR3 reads TGTGCCAGCAGTGAAGACGTCAGGGGTGGCTACACCTTC. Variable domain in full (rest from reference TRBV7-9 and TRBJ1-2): DTGVSQNPRHKITKRGQNVTFRCDPISEHNRLYWYRQTLGQGPEFLTYFQNEAQLEKSRLLSDRFSAERPKGSFSTLEIQRTEQGDSAMYLCASSEDVRGGYTFGSGTRLTVV.

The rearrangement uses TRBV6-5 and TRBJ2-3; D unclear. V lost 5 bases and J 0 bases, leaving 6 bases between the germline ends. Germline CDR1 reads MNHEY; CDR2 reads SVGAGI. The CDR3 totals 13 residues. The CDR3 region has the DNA TGTGCCAGCAGTCCATGGAGCACAGATACGCAGTATTTT. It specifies CASSPWSTDTQYF.

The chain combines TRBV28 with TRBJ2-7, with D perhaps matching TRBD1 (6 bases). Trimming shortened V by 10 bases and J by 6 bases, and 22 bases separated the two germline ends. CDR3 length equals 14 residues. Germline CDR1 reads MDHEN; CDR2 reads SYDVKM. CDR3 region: CAISGTPSPSEQYF. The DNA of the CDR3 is TGTGCCATCTCCGGGACACCGAGTCCGTCCGAGCAGTACTTC.

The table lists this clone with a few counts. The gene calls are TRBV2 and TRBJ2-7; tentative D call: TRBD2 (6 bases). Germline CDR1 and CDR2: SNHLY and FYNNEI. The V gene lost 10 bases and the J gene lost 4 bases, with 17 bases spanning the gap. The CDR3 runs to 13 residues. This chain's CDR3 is CATREEEEYEQYF. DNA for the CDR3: TGTGCCACCAGGGAGGAGGAGGAATACGAGCAGTACTTC.

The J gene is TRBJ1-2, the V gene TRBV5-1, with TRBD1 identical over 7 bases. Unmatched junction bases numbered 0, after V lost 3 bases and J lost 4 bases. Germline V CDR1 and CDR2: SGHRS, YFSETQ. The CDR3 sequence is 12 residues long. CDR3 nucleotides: TGCGCCAGCAGCTGGGACAGCTATGGCTACACCTTC. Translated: CASSWDSYGYTF.

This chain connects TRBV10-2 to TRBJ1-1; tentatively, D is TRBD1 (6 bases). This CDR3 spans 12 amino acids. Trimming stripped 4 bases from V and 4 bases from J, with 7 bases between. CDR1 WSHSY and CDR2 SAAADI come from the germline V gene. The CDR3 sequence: CASSAGVTEAFF. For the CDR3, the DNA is TGCGCCAGCAGTGCAGGGGTCACTGAAGCTTTCTTT.

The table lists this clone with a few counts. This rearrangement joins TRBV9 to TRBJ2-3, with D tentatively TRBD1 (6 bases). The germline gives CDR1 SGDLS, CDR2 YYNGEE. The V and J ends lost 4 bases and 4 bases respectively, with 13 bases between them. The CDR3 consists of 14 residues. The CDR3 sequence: CASSSHRVPDTQYF. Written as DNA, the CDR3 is TGTGCCAGCAGCTCCCACAGGGTGCCAGATACGCAGTATTTT.

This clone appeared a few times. The CDR3 loop reads CASSSTSDSYNEQFF. The CDR3 coding sequence is TGCGCCAGCAGCTCCACTAGCGACTCCTACAATGAGCAGTTCTTC. The V call is TRBV5-1, the J call TRBJ2-1; 7 bases are shared with TRBD2. J gave up 0 bases and V 3 bases, and 3 bases lay outside the gene matches. Per germline, CDR1 SGHRS and CDR2 YFSETQ. This CDR3 is 15 amino acids long.

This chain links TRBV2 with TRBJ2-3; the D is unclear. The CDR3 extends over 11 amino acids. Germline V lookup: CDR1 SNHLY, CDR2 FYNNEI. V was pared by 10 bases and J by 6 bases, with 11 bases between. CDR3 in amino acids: CATSRTDTQYF. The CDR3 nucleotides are TGTGCCACCTCGCGAACGGATACGCAGTATTTT.

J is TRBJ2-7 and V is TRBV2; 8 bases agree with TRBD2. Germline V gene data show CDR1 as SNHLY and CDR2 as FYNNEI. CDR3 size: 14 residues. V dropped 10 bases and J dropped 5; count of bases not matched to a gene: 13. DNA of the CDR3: TGTGCCACCCGGTCCCTCGCGACTAGCGACGAGCAGTACTTC. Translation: CATRSLATSDEQYF.

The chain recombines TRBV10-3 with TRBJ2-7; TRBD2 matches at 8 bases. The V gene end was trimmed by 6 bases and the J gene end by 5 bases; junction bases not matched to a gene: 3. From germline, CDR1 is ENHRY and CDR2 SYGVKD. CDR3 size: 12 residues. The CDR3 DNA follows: TGTGCCATCAGCCAACTAGCGGACGAGCAGTACTTC. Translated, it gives CAISQLADEQYF.

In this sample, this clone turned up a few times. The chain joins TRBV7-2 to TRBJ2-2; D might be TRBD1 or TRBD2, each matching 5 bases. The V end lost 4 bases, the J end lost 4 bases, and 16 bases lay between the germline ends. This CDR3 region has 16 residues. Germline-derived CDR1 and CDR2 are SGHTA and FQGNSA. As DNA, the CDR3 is TGTGCCAGCAGCTCACTAGGGGCTAGGGGCACCGGGGAGCTGTTTTTT. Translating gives CASSSLGARGTGELFF.

The chain's CDR3 is CAWMRSTNEKLFF. The CDR3 DNA sequence: TGTGCCTGGATGCGGAGCACTAATGAAAAACTGTTTTTT. V and J are TRBV30 and TRBJ1-4, with D uncertain. The CDR3 runs to 13 residues. Trimming pared 4 bases from V and 2 bases from J, leaving 8 bases between. Germline V gene sequence: CDR1 GTSNPN, CDR2 SVGIG (reference sequence).

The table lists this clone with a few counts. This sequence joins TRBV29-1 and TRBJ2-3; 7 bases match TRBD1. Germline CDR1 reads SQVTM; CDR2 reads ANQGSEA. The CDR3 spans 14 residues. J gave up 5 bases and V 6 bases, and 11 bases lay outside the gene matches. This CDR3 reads CSVLRGQGIDTQYF. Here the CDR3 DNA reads TGCAGCGTCCTAAGGGGGCAGGGGATAGATACGCAGTATTTT.

CDR3 nucleotides: TGTGCCAGCAGCACTCTCCAGGGGCCATCGACGGAGCAGTACTTC. Its translation is CASSTLQGPSTEQYF. The rearrangement links TRBV9 to TRBJ2-7; D perhaps matches TRBD1 (6 bases). Germline CDR1 reads SGDLS; CDR2 reads YYNGEE. This CDR3 spans 15 amino acids. V shed 4 bases and J shed 7 bases, with 21 bases lying between them. The variable domain in full, completed from reference TRBV9 and TRBJ2-7, reads DSGVTQTPKHLITATGQRVTLRCSPRSGDLSVYWYQQSLDQGLQFLIQYYNGEERAKGNILERFSAQQFPDLHSELNLSSLELGDSALYFCASSTLQGPSTEQYFGPGTRLTVT.

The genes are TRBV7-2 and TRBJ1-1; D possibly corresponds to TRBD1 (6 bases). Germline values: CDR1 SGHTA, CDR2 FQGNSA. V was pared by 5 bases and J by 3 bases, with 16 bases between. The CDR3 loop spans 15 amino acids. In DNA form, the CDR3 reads TGTGCCAGCAGCCCCCCCGACGGGGGGCACACTGAAGCTTTCTTT. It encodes CASSPPDGGHTEAFF.

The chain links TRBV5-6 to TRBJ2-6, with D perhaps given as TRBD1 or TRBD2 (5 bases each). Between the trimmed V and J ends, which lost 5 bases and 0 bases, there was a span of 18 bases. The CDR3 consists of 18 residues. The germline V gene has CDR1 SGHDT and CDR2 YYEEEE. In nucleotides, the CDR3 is TGTGCCAGCAGTGCTTGGTGGGACGGAGTCTCTGGGGCCAACGTCCTGACTTTC. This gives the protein CASSAWWDGVSGANVLTF. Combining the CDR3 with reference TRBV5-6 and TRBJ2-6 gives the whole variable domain DAGVTQSPTHLIKTRGQQVTLRCSPKSGHDTVSWYQQALGQGPQFIFQYYEEEERQRGNFPDRFSGHQFPNYSSELNVNALLLGDSALYLCASSAWWDGVSGANVLTFGAGSRLTVL.